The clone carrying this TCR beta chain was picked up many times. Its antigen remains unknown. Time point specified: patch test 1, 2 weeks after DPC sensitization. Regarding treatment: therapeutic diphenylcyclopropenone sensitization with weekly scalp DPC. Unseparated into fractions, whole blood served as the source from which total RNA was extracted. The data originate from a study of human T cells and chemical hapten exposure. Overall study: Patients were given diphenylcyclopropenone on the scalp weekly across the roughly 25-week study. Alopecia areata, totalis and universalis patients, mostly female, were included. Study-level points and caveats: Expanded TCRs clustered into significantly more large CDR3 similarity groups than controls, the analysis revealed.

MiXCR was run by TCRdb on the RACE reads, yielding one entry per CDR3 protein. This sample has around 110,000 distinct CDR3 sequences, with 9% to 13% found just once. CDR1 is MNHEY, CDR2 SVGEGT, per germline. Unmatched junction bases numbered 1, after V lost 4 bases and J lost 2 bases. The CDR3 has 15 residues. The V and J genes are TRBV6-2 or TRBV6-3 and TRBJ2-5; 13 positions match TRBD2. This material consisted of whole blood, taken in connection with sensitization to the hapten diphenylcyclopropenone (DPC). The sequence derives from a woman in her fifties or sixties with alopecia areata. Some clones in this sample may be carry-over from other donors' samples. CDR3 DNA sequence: TGTGCCAGCAGTTCGGGACTAGCGGGGCAAGAGACCCAGTACTTC. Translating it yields CASSSGLAGQETQYF.